This record covers a single T cell receptor beta chain. The data originate from a study of technical replicates of blood from several donors. CDR1 and CDR2 (germline): LNHDA, SQIVND (reference sequence). This CDR3 region has 12 residues. Deletions cut 2 bases from V and 8 bases from J, with 9 bases between. The table came from immunoSEQ multiplex PCR; TCRdb's copy has only in-frame clones and leaves some out. The table includes 65,000 to 85,000 clones, roughly 93% detected once. Sequenced material: T cells isolated from PBMCs. The chain is built from TRBV19 and TRBJ1-2; no clear D. This TCR came from a human donor in good health. The CDR3 here is CASSIMRSGYTF. The DNA of the CDR3 is TGTGCCAGTAGTATAATGCGGAGCGGCTACACCTTC. The full variable domain, with the rest looked up from reference TRBV19 and TRBJ1-2, is DGGITQSPKYLFRKEGQNVTLSCEQNLNHDAMYWYRQDPGQGLRLIYYSQIVNDFQKGDIAEGYSVSREKKESFPLTVTSAQKNPTAFYLCASSIMRSGYTFGSGTRLTVV.